This T cell receptor (beta chain) was sequenced in a study of vaccination effects on CD4 cells after COVID-19. This CDR3 is 12 amino acids long. The ends were cut back, 6 bases at V and 2 bases at J, with 7 bases in the middle. This clone was seen once. What it binds is not known. Overall study findings and caveats: In the late period after vaccination, infection- and vaccine-induced clones contracted markedly.

Sequencing followed a ViraFEST assay step that expanded antigen-specific CD4+ T cells with viral peptide pools. Having been cultured for ten to eleven days, the cells underwent CD4+ T cell isolation. According to PCR results, the person was infected with SARS-CoV-2 between March and December 2020. Participants got two doses of BNT162b2 or mRNA-1273 vaccine. Sequenced by immunoSEQ multiplex PCR; TCRdb stores in-frame clones only, minus some. The table shows 15,000 to 20,000 clones, with around 70% occurring only once. The clonotype comes from a human donor who had a prior SARS-CoV-2 infection. The V call is TRBV12-3 or TRBV12-4, the J call TRBJ1-1; unclear D gene. The material was CD4+ T cells from PBMCs cultured with SARS-CoV-2 spike peptides, obtained after COVID-19 vaccination. The CDR3 is CASSPLNTEAFF. The CDR3 coding sequence is TGTGCCAGCAGCCCCCTCAACACTGAAGCTTTCTTT.